This T cell receptor beta chain originates from a study of cytotoxic CD8 clonotypes in ibrutinib-treated CLL. The overall study: Over 10 relapsed/refractory, some 14 treatment-naive; around 18 IGHV unmutated. Average yields of around 260,000 productive templates and 75,000 to 100,000 productive rearrangements characterized the samples. Regarding the study as a whole: Baseline levels of clonality went above those of age-matched healthy donors and moved with circulating CD8+ T-cell counts. The clonality rise at ibrutinib response reflected private clonotype expansion.

Assay: immunoSEQ multiplex PCR; the TCRdb copy retains only in-frame clones and omits some. This sample has about 84,000 clones, with roughly 86% found just once. CDR1 is SNHLY, CDR2 FYNNEI, per germline. The CDR3 is 14 amino acids. Trimming stripped 6 bases from V and 0 bases from J, with 10 bases between. This clone has just a few counts. Its antigen is still unknown. This clonotype was obtained from a human donor with chronic lymphocytic leukemia. The V call is TRBV2, the J call TRBJ2-3; D is unresolved. The sequences come from PBMCs, collected before ibrutinib treatment. The CDR3 DNA reads TGTGCCAGCAGGTACAGCTTCAGCACAGATACGCAGTATTTT. Translated: CASRYSFSTDTQYF.